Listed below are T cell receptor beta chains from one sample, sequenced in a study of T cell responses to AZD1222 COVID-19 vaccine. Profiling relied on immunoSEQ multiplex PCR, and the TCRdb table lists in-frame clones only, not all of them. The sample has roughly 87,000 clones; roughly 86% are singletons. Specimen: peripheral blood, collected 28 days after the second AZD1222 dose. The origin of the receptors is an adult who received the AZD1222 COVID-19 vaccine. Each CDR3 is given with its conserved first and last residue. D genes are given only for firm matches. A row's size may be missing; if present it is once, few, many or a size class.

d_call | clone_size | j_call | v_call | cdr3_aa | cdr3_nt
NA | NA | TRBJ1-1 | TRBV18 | CASSLTGTNTEAFF | TGTGCCAGCTCACTTACAGGGACGAACACTGAAGCTTTCTTT
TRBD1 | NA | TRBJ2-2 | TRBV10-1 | CASSDGTDTGELFF | TGCGCCAGCAGTGATGGGACAGACACCGGGGAGCTGTTTTTT
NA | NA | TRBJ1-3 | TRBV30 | CASLRQESPFSGNTIYF | TGTGCCTCCCTTAGACAGGAGTCTCCTTTCTCTGGAAACACCATATATTTT
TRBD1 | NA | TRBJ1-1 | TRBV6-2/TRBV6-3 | CASSPIDRDNTEAFF | TGTGCCAGCAGTCCGATAGACAGGGACAACACTGAAGCTTTCTTT
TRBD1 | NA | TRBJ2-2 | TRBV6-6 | CASRNRGPGELFF | TGTGCCAGCAGGAACAGGGGTCCCGGGGAGCTGTTTTTT
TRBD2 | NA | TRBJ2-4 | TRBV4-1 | CASSQVRTSALAKNIQYF | TGCGCCAGCAGCCAAGTTCGGACTAGCGCGTTAGCCAAAAACATTCAGTACTTC
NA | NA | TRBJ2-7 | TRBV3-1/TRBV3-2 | CASSNSRGSYEQYF | TGTGCCAGCAGCAATTCCCGGGGTTCCTACGAGCAGTACTTC
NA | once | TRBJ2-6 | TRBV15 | CATSREAELGANVLTF | TGTGCCACCAGCAGAGAGGCGGAGCTCGGGGCCAACGTCCTGACTTTC
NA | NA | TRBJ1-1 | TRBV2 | CASSRENTEAFF | TGTGCCAGCAGTAGAGAGAACACTGAAGCTTTCTTT
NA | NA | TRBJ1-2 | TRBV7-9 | CASSLDREANYGYTF | TGTGCCAGCAGCTTAGACAGGGAGGCTAACTATGGCTACACCTTC
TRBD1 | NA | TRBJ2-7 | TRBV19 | CASKPGQLHTYEQYF | TGTGCCAGTAAACCGGGACAGCTACACACCTACGAGCAGTACTTC
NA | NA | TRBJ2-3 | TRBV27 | CASSHFAVGSTDTQYF | TGTGCCAGCAGTCATTTCGCCGTGGGTAGCACAGATACGCAGTATTTT
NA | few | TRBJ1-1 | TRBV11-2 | CASSLAFHFPEAFF | TGTGCCAGCAGCTTAGCTTTCCATTTCCCTGAAGCTTTCTTT
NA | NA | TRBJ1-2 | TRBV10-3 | CAIPAPGVLNYGYTF | TGTGCCATCCCAGCCCCGGGGGTGCTTAACTATGGCTACACCTTC
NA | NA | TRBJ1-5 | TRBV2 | CASSSTGQPQHF | TGTGCCAGCAGCAGTACAGGGCAGCCCCAGCATTTT
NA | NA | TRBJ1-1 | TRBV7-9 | CASSLLRMNTEAFF | TGTGCCAGCAGCTTATTACGGATGAACACTGAAGCTTTCTTT
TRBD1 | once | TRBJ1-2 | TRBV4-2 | CASSETGSYGYTF | TGTGCCAGCAGCGAGACAGGGAGTTATGGCTACACCTTC
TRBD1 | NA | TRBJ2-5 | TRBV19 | CASRVTGANQETQYF | TGTGCCAGTAGAGTCACAGGGGCGAATCAAGAGACCCAGTACTTC
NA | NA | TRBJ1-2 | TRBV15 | CATSRDLGAYGYTF | TGTGCCACCAGCAGAGACCTAGGGGCCTATGGCTACACCTTC
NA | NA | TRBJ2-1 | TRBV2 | CASSDRAPWGNEQFF | TGTGCCAGCAGCGATCGGGCCCCTTGGGGGAATGAGCAGTTCTTC
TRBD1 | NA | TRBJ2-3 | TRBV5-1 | CASSLLPGQVTDTQYF | TGCGCCAGCAGCTTGCTTCCGGGACAGGTCACAGATACGCAGTATTTT
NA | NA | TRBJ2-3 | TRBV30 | CAWSVSLGDTQYF | TGTGCCTGGAGTGTAAGTCTGGGTGATACGCAGTATTTT
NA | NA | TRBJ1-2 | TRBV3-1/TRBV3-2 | CASSHRGKNYGYTF | TGTGCCAGCAGCCACAGGGGAAAAAACTATGGCTACACCTTC
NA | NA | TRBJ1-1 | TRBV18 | CASSPLATRGGTEAFF | TGTGCCAGCTCACCACTAGCGACAAGGGGGGGCACTGAAGCTTTCTTT
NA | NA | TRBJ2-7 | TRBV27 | CASSSLRGNYRVVTSYEQYF | TGTGCCAGCAGTTCGCTCCGCGGTAATTACAGGGTAGTAACCTCCTACGAGCAGTACTTC
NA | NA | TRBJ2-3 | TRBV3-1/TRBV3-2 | CASSQDKARGAGDTQYF | TGTGCCAGCAGCCAAGATAAGGCAAGGGGGGCGGGCGATACGCAGTATTTT
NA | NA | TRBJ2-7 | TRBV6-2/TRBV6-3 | CASSWIEGSEQYF | TGTGCCAGCAGTTGGATTGAGGGGTCCGAGCAGTACTTC
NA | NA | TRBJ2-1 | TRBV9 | CASSSHGGSSEQFF | TGTGCCAGCAGCTCTCACGGGGGCTCATCCGAGCAGTTCTTC
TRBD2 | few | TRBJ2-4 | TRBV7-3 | CASSLVAGGANIQYF | TGTGCCAGCAGCTTAGTAGCGGGAGGTGCTAACATTCAGTACTTC
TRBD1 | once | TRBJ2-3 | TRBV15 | CATSRDRGPTDTQYF | TGTGCCACCAGCCGGGACAGGGGGCCCACAGATACGCAGTATTTT
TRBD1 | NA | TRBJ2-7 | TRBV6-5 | CASSLRWTGGSYEQYF | TGTGCCAGCAGTTTGCGGTGGACAGGGGGGTCCTACGAGCAGTACTTC
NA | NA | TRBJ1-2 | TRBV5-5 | CASSLVDISNYGYTF | TGTGCCAGCAGCTTGGTCGACATTTCTAACTATGGCTACACCTTC
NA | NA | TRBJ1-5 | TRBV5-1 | CASSRDAAQGHSNQPQHF | TGCGCCAGCAGCCGCGACGCCGCTCAGGGCCATAGCAATCAGCCCCAGCATTTT
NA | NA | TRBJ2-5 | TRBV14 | CASSQDRGWQETQYF | TGTGCCAGCAGCCAAGATCGCGGGTGGCAAGAGACCCAGTACTTC
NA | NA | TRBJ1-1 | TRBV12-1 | CASSLRDRAKNTEAFF | TGTGCCAGCAGCCTAAGGGACAGGGCTAAGAACACTGAAGCTTTCTTT
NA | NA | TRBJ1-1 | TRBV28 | CASGNLLKNTEAFF | TGTGCCAGCGGTAATCTTTTAAAGAACACTGAAGCTTTCTTT
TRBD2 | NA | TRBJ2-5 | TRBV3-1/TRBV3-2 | CASSQEVGLATQETQYF | TGTGCCAGCAGCCAAGAAGTGGGACTAGCTACACAAGAGACCCAGTACTTC
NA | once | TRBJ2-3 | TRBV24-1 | CATSEPATSTDTQYF | TGTGCCACCAGTGAACCAGCGACTAGCACAGATACGCAGTATTTT
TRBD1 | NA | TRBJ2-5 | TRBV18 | CASSTSGTEETQYF | TGTGCCAGCTCAACCTCCGGGACAGAAGAGACCCAGTACTTC
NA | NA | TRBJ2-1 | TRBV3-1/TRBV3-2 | CASSRDNEQFF | TGTGCCAGCAGTCGAGACAATGAGCAGTTCTTC
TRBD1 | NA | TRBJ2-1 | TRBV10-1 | CASSDLRDRGLYEQFF | TGCGCCAGCAGTGACCTACGGGACAGGGGGCTCTATGAGCAGTTCTTC
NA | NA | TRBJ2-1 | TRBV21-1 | CASSKECGSSYNEQFF | TGTGCCAGCAGCAAAGAATGCGGGAGCTCCTACAATGAGCAGTTCTTC
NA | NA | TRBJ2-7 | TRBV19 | CASSIMGESPYEQYF | TGTGCCAGTAGTATAATGGGCGAAAGTCCCTACGAGCAGTACTTC